One and the same sample provided the 4 T cell receptor beta chains below, sequenced in a study of CD8+ T cells in alopecia areata. It was cDNA, reverse transcribed from extracted RNA, that served as the sequencing template. The table came from immunoSEQ multiplex PCR; TCRdb's copy has only in-frame clones and leaves some out. Of about 140,000 clones listed, 85% to 90% are singletons. Documented treatment: oral pan-JAK inhibitor, 5-10 mg twice daily. Material: CD8+ T cells sorted from blood, obtained at week 4, from a patient treated with tofacitinib. These receptors all stem from a human donor with alopecia areata.

The V and J genes are TRBV10-3 and TRBJ1-2, with TRBD1 matching over 7 bases. The CDR3 extends over 14 amino acids. Trimming removed 11 bases from V and 2 bases from J; junction bases left unmatched: 11. The germline V gene encodes CDR1 ENHRY and CDR2 SYGVKD. The CDR3 DNA sequence: TGTGCCCACCACAGTGACAGGGTAAACTATGGCTACACCTTC. Its protein product is CAHHSDRVNYGYTF.

V and J are TRBV13 and TRBJ2-1, with a weak D call TRBD1 (6 bases). This CDR3 contains 12 residues. The V end was cut by 5 bases, the J end by 13 bases, with 15 bases between. The V gene's germline CDR1 is PRHDT and CDR2 FYEKMQ (reference sequence). The CDR3 spells CASSPGTSSQFF. DNA for the CDR3: TGTGCCAGCAGCCCCGGGACATCATCCCAGTTCTTC. Variable domain in full (rest from reference TRBV13 and TRBJ2-1): AAGVIQSPRHLIKEKRETATLKCYPIPRHDTVYWYQQGPGQDPQFLISFYEKMQSDKGSIPDRFSAQQFSDYHSELNMSSLELGDSALYFCASSPGTSSQFFGPGTRLTVL.

This chain connects TRBV6-5 to TRBJ2-5, with 10 bases lining up with TRBD1. There are 15 residues in the CDR3. The junction had 9 bases not matched to a gene; V was cut back by 6 bases and J by 5 bases. The germline CDR1 and CDR2 sequences are MNHEY and SVGAGI. CDR3 amino acids: CASSRRTGGSETQYF. DNA of the CDR3: TGTGCCAGCAGCCGCCGGACAGGGGGTAGCGAGACCCAGTACTTC.

The V call is TRBV27, the J call TRBJ1-1; D call uncertain. Germline V CDR1 and CDR2: MNHEY, SMNVEV (reference sequence). The CDR3 runs to 13 residues. Trimming shortened V by 4 bases and J by 8 bases, and 14 bases separated the two germline ends. CDR3 in DNA: TGTGCCAGCAGTTATAGGCCGCTTGTGGAAGCTTTCTTT. Translation: CASSYRPLVEAFF.